These T cell receptor beta chains were read from a single sample in a study of blood T cell repertoires in COVID-19. The data were produced by immunoSEQ multiplex PCR, yet TCRdb's version contains in-frame clones alone and is incomplete. The sample lists nearly 200,000 clones, 89% occurring once. The sample taken for sequencing was PBMCs or T cells enriched from blood (not recorded which). Receptors originate from a woman aged 18-35 years who had recovered from COVID-19. Both conserved end residues are part of each CDR3.

V	J	CDR3
TRBV28	TRBJ1-2	CASFYSQGKRGYTF
TRBV7-7	TRBJ2-2	CASSLGRGGNTGELFF
TRBV30	TRBJ2-1	CAWRGLGGAYNEQFF
TRBV13	TRBJ2-3	CASSRGVYDSTDTQYF
TRBV5-4	TRBJ2-4	CASSLRTGVGKNIQYF
TRBV6-2/TRBV6-3	TRBJ2-1	CASSYQGHNEQFF
TRBV30	TRBJ1-6	CAWSFQGSPLHF
TRBV28	TRBJ2-7	CASSFSSYEQYF
TRBV6-1	TRBJ1-5	CASSDFYQPQHF
TRBV11-2	TRBJ1-2	CASSATHAEGGYGYTF
TRBV30	TRBJ1-3	CAWSGYGGSGNTIYF
TRBV5-8	TRBJ2-3	CASSIGQDADTQYF
TRBV28	TRBJ1-1	CASSFQAGGRAEAFF
TRBV4-2	TRBJ2-5	CASSQGKGEGTQYF
TRBV28	TRBJ1-2	CASRPTGRDGYTF
TRBV7-6	TRBJ1-2	CASSPEGRDSDGYTF
TRBV7-3	TRBJ2-3	CASSDSPDTQYF
TRBV28	TRBJ2-2	CASSSSNTGELFF
TRBV5-1	TRBJ1-6	CASSRQGVGSPLHF
TRBV9	TRBJ1-6	CASSVGDSLNSPLHF
TRBV7-8	TRBJ1-1	CASSRGAGTPVAEAFF
TRBV4-2	TRBJ2-4	CASSQDGVPGQGKNIQYF
TRBV10-2	TRBJ1-5	CASSLQGYSNQPQHF
TRBV7-9	TRBJ1-1	CASSLGANTEAFF
TRBV6-5	TRBJ2-7	CASSPRFSSYEQYF
TRBV28	TRBJ2-3	CASSPPRVTDTQYF
TRBV3-1/TRBV3-2	TRBJ2-7	CASSQLFEQYF
TRBV27	TRBJ1-2	CASSQRENYGYTF